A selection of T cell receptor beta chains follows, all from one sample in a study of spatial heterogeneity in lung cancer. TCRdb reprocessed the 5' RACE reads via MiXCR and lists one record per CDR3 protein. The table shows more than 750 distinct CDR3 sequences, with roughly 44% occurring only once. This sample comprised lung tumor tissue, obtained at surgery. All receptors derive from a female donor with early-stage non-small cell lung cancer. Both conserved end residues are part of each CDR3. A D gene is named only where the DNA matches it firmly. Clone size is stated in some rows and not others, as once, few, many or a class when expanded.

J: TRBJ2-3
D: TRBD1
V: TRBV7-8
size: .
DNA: TGTGCCAGCAGCCCGCGGACAGGGATGGGCACGGATACGCAGTATTTT
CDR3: CASSPRTGMGTDTQYF

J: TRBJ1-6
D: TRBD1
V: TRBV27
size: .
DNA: TGTGCCAGCAGTTTATACGGCGCAGGGGGGAGTTCACCCCTCCACTTT
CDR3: CASSLYGAGGSSPLHF

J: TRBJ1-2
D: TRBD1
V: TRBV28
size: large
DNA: TGTGCCAGCAGCCGAGACAGGGTTGTCGGCTATGGCTACACCTTC
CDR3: CASSRDRVVGYGYTF

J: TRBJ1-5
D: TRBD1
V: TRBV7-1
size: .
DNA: TGTGCCAGCAGCTCCCCCTCCGACAGGGAGAATCAGCCCCAGCATTTT
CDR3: CASSSPSDRENQPQHF

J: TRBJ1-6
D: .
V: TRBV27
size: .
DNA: TGTGCCAGCAGTCCACGGAGACGCCCCAATTCACCCCTCCACTTT
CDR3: CASSPRRRPNSPLHF

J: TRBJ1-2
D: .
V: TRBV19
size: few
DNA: TGTGCCAGTAGTATCGTGACGGCCTATGGCTACACCTTC
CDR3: CASSIVTAYGYTF

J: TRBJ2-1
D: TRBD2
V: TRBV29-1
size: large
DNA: TGCAGCTACGGACTAGCGGGGAATGAGCAGTTCTTC
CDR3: CSYGLAGNEQFF

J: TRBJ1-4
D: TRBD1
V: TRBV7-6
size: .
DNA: TGTGCCAGCAGCTTGCAGGGGGCGATTGAAAAACTGTTTTTT
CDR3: CASSLQGAIEKLFF

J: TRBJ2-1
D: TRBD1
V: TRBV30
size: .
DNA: TGTGCCTGCTCGACAGGGGGCTCCCACAATGAGCAGTTCTTC
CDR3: CACSTGGSHNEQFF

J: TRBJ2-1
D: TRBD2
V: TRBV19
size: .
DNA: TGTGCCAGTAGTATATTGGGCAGCGGGGAGCGGTTCTTC
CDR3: CASSILGSGERFF

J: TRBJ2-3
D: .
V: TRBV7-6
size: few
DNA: TGTGCCAGCAGCTTAGAGGAACTCACAGATACGCAGTATTTT
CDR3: CASSLEELTDTQYF

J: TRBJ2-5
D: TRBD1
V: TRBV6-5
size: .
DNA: TGTGCCAGCAGTTGGGGACAGGGGAGGGAGACCCAGTACTTC
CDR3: CASSWGQGRETQYF

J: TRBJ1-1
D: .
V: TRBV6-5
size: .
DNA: TGTGCCAGCAGTTCCCCCGGGCGGATGAACACTGAAGCTTTCTTT
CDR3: CASSSPGRMNTEAFF

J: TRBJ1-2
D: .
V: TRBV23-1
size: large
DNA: TGCGCCAGCAGTCAGCCCGACAGGCCACCTAACTATGGCTACACCTTC
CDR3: CASSQPDRPPNYGYTF

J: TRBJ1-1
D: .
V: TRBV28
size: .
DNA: TGTGCCAGCAGTCTCAGGGCAAACACTGAAGCTTTCTTT
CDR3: CASSLRANTEAFF

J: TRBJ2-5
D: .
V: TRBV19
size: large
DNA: TGTGCCAGTAGTATCGGCAGGGGGGGAGAGACCCAGTACTTC
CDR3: CASSIGRGGETQYF

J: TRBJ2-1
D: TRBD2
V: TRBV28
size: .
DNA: TGTGCCAGCAGTTTATCCACGAGCGGGGCCTCCTACAATGAGCAGTTCTTC
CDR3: CASSLSTSGASYNEQFF

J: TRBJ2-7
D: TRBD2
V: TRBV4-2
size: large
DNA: TGTGCCAGCAGCCAAGATGGGACTAGCGGGGGGATCACCGAGCAGTACTTC
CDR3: CASSQDGTSGGITEQYF

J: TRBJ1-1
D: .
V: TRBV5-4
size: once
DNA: TGTGCCAGCAGACGGGACGGCGCGACGGCTTTCTTT
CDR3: CASRRDGATAFF

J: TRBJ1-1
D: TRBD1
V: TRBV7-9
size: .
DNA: TGTGCCAGCAGCCTTACAGGGGTTGCTTTCTTT
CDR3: CASSLTGVAFF

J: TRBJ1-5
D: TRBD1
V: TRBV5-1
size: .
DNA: TGCGCCAGCAGCTTGGAACCGACAGGGAATAGCAATCAGCCCCAGCATTTT
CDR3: CASSLEPTGNSNQPQHF

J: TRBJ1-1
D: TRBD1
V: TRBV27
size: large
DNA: TGTGCCAGCAGCAAATGGACAGGGAGGGGAATGGACACTGAAGCTTTCTTT
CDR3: CASSKWTGRGMDTEAFF

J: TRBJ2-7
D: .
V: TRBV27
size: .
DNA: TGTGCCAGCAGTTTATCGATTGGATCACAGCAGTACTTC
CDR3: CASSLSIGSQQYF

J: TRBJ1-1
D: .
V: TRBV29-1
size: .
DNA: TGCAGCGTTGTTCAGGATTGGACTGAAGCTTTCTTT
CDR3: CSVVQDWTEAFF

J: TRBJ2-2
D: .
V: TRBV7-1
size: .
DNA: TGTGCCAGCAGCCCAGCGTGGGGGCTCACCGGGGAGCTGTTTTTT
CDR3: CASSPAWGLTGELFF

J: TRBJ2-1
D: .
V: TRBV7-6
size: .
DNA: TGTGCCAGCAGCTTAGCATACAATGAGCAGTTCTTC
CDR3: CASSLAYNEQFF

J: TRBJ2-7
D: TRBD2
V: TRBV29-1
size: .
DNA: TGCAGCGTTGATCCTAGCGGGAGTTACGAGCAGTACTTC
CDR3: CSVDPSGSYEQYF

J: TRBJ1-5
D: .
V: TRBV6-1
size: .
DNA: TGTGCCAGCGGACAGTATAGCAATCAGCCCCAGCATTTT
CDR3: CASGQYSNQPQHF

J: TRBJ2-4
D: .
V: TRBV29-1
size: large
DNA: TGCAGCGTTGAAGAGGCCAGGGTAGCCAAAAACATTCAGTACTTC
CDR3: CSVEEARVAKNIQYF

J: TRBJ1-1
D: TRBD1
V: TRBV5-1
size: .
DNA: TGCGCCAGCAGCTTGGGCGGGACAGCGAGCACTGAAGCTTTCTTT
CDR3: CASSLGGTASTEAFF

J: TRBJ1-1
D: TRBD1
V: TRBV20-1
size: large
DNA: TGCAGTGCCTCGACAGGGAGTACCGAAGCTTTCTTT
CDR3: CSASTGSTEAFF